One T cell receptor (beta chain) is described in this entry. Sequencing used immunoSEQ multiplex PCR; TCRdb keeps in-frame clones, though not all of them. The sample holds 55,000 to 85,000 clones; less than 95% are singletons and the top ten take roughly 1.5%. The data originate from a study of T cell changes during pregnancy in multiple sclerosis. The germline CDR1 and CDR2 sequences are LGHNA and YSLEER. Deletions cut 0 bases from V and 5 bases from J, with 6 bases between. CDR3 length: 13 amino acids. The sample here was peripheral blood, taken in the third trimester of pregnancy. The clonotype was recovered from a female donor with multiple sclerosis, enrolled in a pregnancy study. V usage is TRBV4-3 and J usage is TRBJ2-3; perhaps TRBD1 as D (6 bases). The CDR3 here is CASSQEGGDTQYF. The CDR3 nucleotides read TGCGCCAGCAGCCAAGAAGGGGGAGATACGCAGTATTTT.